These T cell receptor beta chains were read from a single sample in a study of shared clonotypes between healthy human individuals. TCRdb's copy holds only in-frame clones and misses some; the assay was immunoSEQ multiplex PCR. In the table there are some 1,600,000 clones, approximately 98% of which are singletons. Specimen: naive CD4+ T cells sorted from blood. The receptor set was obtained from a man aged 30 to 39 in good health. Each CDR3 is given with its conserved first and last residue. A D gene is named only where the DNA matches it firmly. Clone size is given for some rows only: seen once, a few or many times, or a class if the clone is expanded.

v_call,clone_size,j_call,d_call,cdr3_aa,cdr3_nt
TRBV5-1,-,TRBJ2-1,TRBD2,CASSRSVLAGGRDEQFF,TGCGCCAGCAGCCGCAGCGTACTAGCGGGAGGACGGGATGAGCAGTTCTTC
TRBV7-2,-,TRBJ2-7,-,CASSLVPDYLYEQYF,TGTGCCAGCAGCTTAGTCCCGGACTACCTCTACGAGCAGTACTTC
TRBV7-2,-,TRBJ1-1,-,CASSFEAFF,TGTGCCAGCAGCTTTGAAGCTTTCTTT
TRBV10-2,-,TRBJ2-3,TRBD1,CASSERSRRHRGFSDTQYF,TGCGCCAGCAGTGAGCGGAGCCGTCGGCACAGGGGATTCTCAGATACGCAGTATTTT
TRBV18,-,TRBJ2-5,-,CASSPMGRGLETQYF,TGTGCCAGCTCACCGATGGGGCGGGGCCTCGAGACCCAGTACTTC
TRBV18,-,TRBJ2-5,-,CASSSTTRETQYF,TGTGCCAGCTCGTCGACTACTAGGGAGACCCAGTACTTC
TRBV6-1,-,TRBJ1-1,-,CASSEIGRGGTEAFF,TGTGCCAGCAGTGAAATAGGTCGGGGGGGCACTGAAGCTTTCTTT
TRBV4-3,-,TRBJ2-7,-,CASSQATGTYEQYF,TGCGCCAGCAGCCAAGCTACAGGGACCTACGAGCAGTACTTC
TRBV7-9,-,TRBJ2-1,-,CASSAKGAGYNEQFF,TGTGCCAGCAGCGCCAAAGGGGCGGGTTACAATGAGCAGTTCTTC
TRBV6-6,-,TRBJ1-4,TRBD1,CASRSTQGAGEKLFF,TGTGCCAGCAGATCCACCCAGGGGGCAGGGGAAAAACTGTTTTTT
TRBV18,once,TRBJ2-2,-,CASSPYGRTFIGELFF,TGTGCCAGCTCACCTTATGGTCGGACGTTTATCGGGGAGCTGTTTTTT
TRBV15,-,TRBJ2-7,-,CATSRGTPGYEQYF,TGTGCCACCAGCAGAGGGACCCCAGGCTACGAGCAGTACTTC
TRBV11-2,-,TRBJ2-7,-,CASSLGLGYEQYF,TGTGCCAGCAGCTTAGGATTGGGCTACGAGCAGTACTTC
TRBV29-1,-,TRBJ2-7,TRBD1,CSVEEGQGGIYEQYF,TGCAGCGTTGAAGAGGGACAGGGGGGAATCTACGAGCAGTACTTC
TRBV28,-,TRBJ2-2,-,CASSFWLGGELFF,TGTGCCAGCAGTTTTTGGTTGGGCGGGGAGCTGTTTTTT
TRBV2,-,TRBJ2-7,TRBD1,CASTGTGRLAYEQYF,TGTGCCAGCACAGGGACAGGGAGACTAGCATACGAGCAGTACTTC
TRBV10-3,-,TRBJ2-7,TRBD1,CAISGTGNLSRSYEQYF,TGTGCCATCAGTGGGACAGGGAACTTATCGAGGTCCTACGAGCAGTACTTC
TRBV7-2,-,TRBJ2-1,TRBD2,CATSGWEGGNEQFF,TGTGCCACATCCGGGTGGGAGGGTGGTAATGAGCAGTTCTTC
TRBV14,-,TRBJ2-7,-,CASSLRGTYTYEQYF,TGTGCCAGCAGCCTCCGGGGGACGTATACCTACGAGCAGTACTTC
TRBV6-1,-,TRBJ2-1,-,CASTLLDEQFF,TGTGCCAGCACCCTTCTCGATGAGCAGTTCTTC
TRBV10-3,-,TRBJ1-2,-,CAISEPGGGRAYGYTF,TGTGCCATCAGTGAGCCTGGCGGAGGGCGGGCCTATGGCTACACCTTC
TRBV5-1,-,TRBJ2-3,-,CASSRLGGITDTQYF,TGCGCCAGCAGCCGCCTCGGGGGAATCACAGATACGCAGTATTTT
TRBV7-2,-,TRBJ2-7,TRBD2,CASTRLAGAYEQYF,TGTGCCAGCACCCGACTAGCGGGAGCCTACGAGCAGTACTTC
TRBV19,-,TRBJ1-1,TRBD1,CASSKTGDTEAFF,TGTGCCAGTAGTAAGACAGGGGACACTGAAGCTTTCTTT
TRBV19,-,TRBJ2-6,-,CASSIGVLSGANVLTF,TGTGCCAGTAGTATTGGGGTTCTCTCTGGGGCCAACGTCCTGACTTTC
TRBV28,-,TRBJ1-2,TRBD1,CATAGVGTAYSYGYTF,TGTGCCACCGCAGGCGTGGGGACAGCCTATTCTTATGGCTACACCTTC
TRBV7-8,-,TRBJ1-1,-,CASSQRHHPVFF,TGTGCCAGCAGCCAGAGACACCACCCGGTTTTCTTT
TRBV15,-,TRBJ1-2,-,CATTGASNYGYTF,TGTGCCACGACGGGAGCCTCTAACTATGGCTACACCTTC
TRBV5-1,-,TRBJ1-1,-,CASSLGFGPGDTEAFF,TGCGCCAGCAGCTTGGGCTTTGGGCCTGGGGACACTGAAGCTTTCTTT
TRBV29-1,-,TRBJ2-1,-,CSVWGEVPNEQFF,TGCAGCGTTTGGGGGGAAGTTCCCAATGAGCAGTTCTTC
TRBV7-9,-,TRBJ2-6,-,CASSPGALRANVLTF,TGTGCCAGCAGCCCTGGAGCTCTGAGGGCCAACGTCCTGACTTTC